What follows are 8 T cell receptor beta chains derived from one specimen sequenced in a study of T cells after yellow fever vaccination. TCRdb reanalysed the 5' RACE reads using MiXCR and keeps one entry per CDR3 protein. The data contain 400,000 or so distinct CDR3 sequences, 18% of them seen just once; the ten biggest clones take up roughly a sixth. The sample consisted of PBMCs, taken before the yellow fever booster vaccination. Every receptor here comes from a man younger than 35 who received the YFV17D yellow fever vaccine.

This clonotype was seen only a few times. The gene calls are TRBV5-6 and TRBJ2-7; D gene unclear. CDR1 and CDR2 from the germline V gene are SGHDT and YYEEEE. V lost 4 bases to trimming and J lost 3 bases, with 11 bases between them. CDR3 length equals 13 residues. CDR3 nucleotide sequence: TGTGCCAGCAGCCGGCGACTCATCTACGAGCAGTACGTC. Protein product: CASSRRLIYEQYV.

The chain joins TRBV7-2 to TRBJ2-7; 9 bases fit TRBD2. The CDR3 totals 15 residues. With V trimmed by 3 bases and J by 7 bases, 10 bases remained unmatched. The germline CDR1 and CDR2 sequences are SGHTA and FQGNSA. CDR3 residues: CASSFWLAGPGEQYV. In DNA form, the CDR3 reads TGTGCCAGCAGCTTCTGGCTAGCGGGGCCGGGGGAGCAGTACGTC.

This clonotype was seen a handful of times. CDR3 bases: TGTGCCAGCAGCTCCGGGACAGGCCTCGAGCAGTACGTC. It translates to CASSSGTGLEQYV. The chain carries TRBV7-8 and TRBJ2-7, with TRBD1 identical over 8 bases. This CDR3 comprises 13 residues. Germline V lookup: CDR1 SGHVS, CDR2 FQNEAQ. Trimming at V came to 4 bases and at J to 6 bases, leaving 5 bases not matched to a gene.

The gene calls are TRBV28 and TRBJ2-7; no clear D gene. Deletions cut 4 bases from V and 4 bases from J, with 14 bases between. The CDR3 extends over 14 amino acids. The germline V gene encodes CDR1 MDHEN and CDR2 SYDVKM. The CDR3 here is CASSSKGRNYEQYV. In nucleotides, the CDR3 is TGTGCCAGCAGTTCCAAAGGGCGGAATTACGAGCAGTACGTC.

This chain connects TRBV6-5 to TRBJ2-1; D perhaps matches TRBD2 (5 bases). This CDR3 is 12 amino acids long. From germline, CDR1 is MNHEY and CDR2 SVGAGI. The V end was cut by 6 bases, the J end by 10 bases, with 13 bases between. DNA for the CDR3: TGTGCCAGCAGGGACTTGGGTGGCGAGCAGTTCTTC. Translated: CASRDLGGEQFF.

The chain carries TRBV5-4 and TRBJ1-1; D not certain. Germline CDR1 is SGHNT and CDR2 is YYREEE (reference sequence). The CDR3 contains 14 residues. Trimming pared 5 bases from V and 6 bases from J, leaving 17 bases between. The CDR3 spells CASSHPGSDPEAFF. Written as DNA, the CDR3 is TGTGCCAGCAGTCATCCCGGGTCAGACCCTGAAGCTTTCTTT.

Only a few counts were recorded for this clonotype. CDR3 region: CASSLSGTGMWETQYF. For the CDR3, the DNA is TGTGCCAGCAGTTTATCGGGGACAGGGATGTGGGAGACCCAGTACTTC. J is TRBJ2-5 and V is TRBV27, with TRBD1 identical over 9 bases. The CDR3 extends over 16 amino acids. Looked up from germline, CDR1 is MNHEY and CDR2 is SMNVEV (reference sequence). V trimming: 0 bases; J trimming: 5 bases; junction bases outside the gene matches: 7.

The chain recombines TRBV6-5 with TRBJ2-7, with 10 bases aligning to TRBD1. CDR1 is MNHEY, CDR2 SVGAGI, per germline. V was clipped by 8 bases and J by 1 base; unmatched bases: 8. The CDR3 loop spans 15 amino acids. The chain's CDR3 is CASGPGQGISYEQYV. As DNA, the CDR3 is TGTGCCAGCGGCCCGGGACAGGGGATTTCCTACGAGCAGTACGTC.